This passage covers 4 T cell receptor beta chains from one sample sequenced in a study of OX40 agonist ivuxolimab in advanced cancers. Using immunoSEQ multiplex PCR, the repertoire was profiled, and TCRdb retains in-frame clones only, with some absent. Of about 40,000 clones listed, around four fifths are singletons. The sample in question was CD4+ or CD8+ T cells sorted from blood, obtained in a trial of the OX40 agonist ivuxolimab. All receptors come from an adult with an advanced solid tumor such as melanoma, head and neck, liver or kidney cancer.

The chain employs TRBV2 and TRBJ1-5; D is ambiguous. Trimming took off 1 base at V and 1 base at J, with 8 bases between the two ends. Germline-derived CDR1 and CDR2 are SNHLY and FYNNEI. The CDR3 is made up of 15 amino acids. In DNA, the CDR3 is TGTGCCAGCAGTGAAGGGCAGAGAAGCAATCAGCCCCAGCATTTT. As protein: CASSEGQRSNQPQHF. The variable domain in full, with the rest retrieved from reference TRBV2 and TRBJ1-5, is EPEVTQTPSHQVTQMGQEVILRCVPISNHLYFYWYRQILGQKVEFLVSFYNNEISEKSEIFDDQFSVERPDGSNFTLKIRSTKLEDSAMYFCASSEGQRSNQPQHFGDGTRLSIL.

The chain employs TRBV7-3 and TRBJ2-1, with 9 positions matching TRBD2. J lost 7 bases, V lost 1 base, and 11 bases had no gene match. CDR1 is SGHTA, CDR2 FQGTGA, per germline. CDR3 length: 17 amino acids. Here the CDR3 reads CASSLIAASGNGNEQFF. DNA of the CDR3: TGTGCCAGCAGCTTAATTGCCGCTAGCGGGAACGGGAATGAGCAGTTCTTC. Drawing the rest from reference TRBV7-3 and TRBJ2-1, the complete variable domain is GAGVSQTPSNKVTEKGKYVELRCDPISGHTALYWYRQSLGQGPEFLIYFQGTGAADDSGLPNDRFFAVRPEGSVSTLKIQRTERGDSAVYLCASSLIAASGNGNEQFFGPGTRLTVL.

The chain employs TRBV6-5 and TRBJ1-5; unclear D gene. Trimming removed 0 bases from V and 4 bases from J, with 7 bases in between. Germline V gives CDR1 MNHEY, CDR2 SVGAGI. The CDR3 loop spans 14 amino acids. This CDR3 is CASSYSRGNQPQHF. CDR3 DNA sequence: TGTGCCAGCAGTTACTCGAGAGGGAATCAGCCCCAGCATTTT.

CDR3 residues: CASSLRFGNTDTQYF. CDR3 coding DNA: TGTGCCAGCAGCTTAAGGTTCGGGAACACAGATACGCAGTATTTT. The V gene is TRBV7-3, the J gene TRBJ2-3, with a possible D match to TRBD2 (5 bases). This CDR3 is built from 15 residues. V was cut by 1 base and J by 2 bases, with 10 bases left in between. Germline CDR1 and CDR2: SGHTA and FQGTGA.